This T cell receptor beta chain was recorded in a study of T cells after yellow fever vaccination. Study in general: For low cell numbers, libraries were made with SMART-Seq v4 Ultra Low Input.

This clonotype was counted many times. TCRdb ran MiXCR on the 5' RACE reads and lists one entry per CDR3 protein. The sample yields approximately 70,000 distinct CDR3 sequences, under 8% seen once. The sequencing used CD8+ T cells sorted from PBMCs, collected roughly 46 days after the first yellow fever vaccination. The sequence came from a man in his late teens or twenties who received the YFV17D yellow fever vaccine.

The CDR3 spells CASSLEDWDTFNEQFF. CDR3 bases: TGTGCCAGCAGCTTAGAGGACTGGGACACCTTTAATGAGCAGTTCTTC. The V gene is TRBV7-9, the J gene TRBJ2-1; D is perhaps TRBD1 (6 bases). Germline loops: CDR1 SEHNR, CDR2 FQNEAQ (reference sequence). CDR3 length: 16 amino acids. With 1 base removed from V and 7 bases from J, the gap between germline ends came to 17 bases.